This T cell receptor (beta chain) was sequenced for a study of T cell repertoires in cytomegalovirus infection. Study-wide background: Evidence of both CMV infection and a matching HLA type came from public TCR beta signatures. Overall study findings and caveats: It was HLA-C-restricted CMV-specific TCR beta clonotypes that dominated the response ex vivo. Cumulative public TCR beta family frequency identified carriers of CMV plus the relevant HLA.

TCRdb fed the reads into MiXCR, producing one record per CDR3 protein. The sample records 310,000 or so distinct CDR3 sequences, 25% being singletons. Only a few counts were recorded for this clonotype. Its antigen is undetermined. This CDR3 region has 14 residues. Germline assignment: CDR1 LNHDA and CDR2 SQIVND (reference sequence). V shed 3 bases, J shed 4 bases, and the junction held 1 base outside the gene matches. This TCR derives from a human donor in good health (CMV status not recorded). Some clones in this sample may be carry-over from other donors' samples. The sample was cultured PBMCs, taken from culture after CMV antigen stimulation. J is TRBJ1-1 and V is TRBV19; 11 nucleotides match TRBD1. The CDR3 sequence: CASSMGTGGTEAFF. Here the CDR3 DNA reads TGTGCCAGTAGTATGGGGACAGGGGGCACTGAAGCTTTCTTT.